The 9 T cell receptor beta chains given below trace back to one sample, sequenced in a study of T cells in Graves' hyperthyroidism and ophthalmopathy. The investigators amplified TCR beta CDR3 regions from RNA transcripts. An initial round of RT-PCR targeting the TCR CDR3 relied on the HTBI primer set. Using its own MiXCR run on the multiplex PCR reads, TCRdb lists one record per CDR3 protein. The data hold roughly 640,000 distinct CDR3 sequences, with 16% observed a single time. Sequenced sample: blood. The receptors derive from a woman aged 40-49 years with Graves' ophthalmopathy.

This rearrangement joins TRBV4-1 to TRBJ2-5; D is possibly TRBD1 (5 bases). Germline-derived CDR1 and CDR2 are MGHRA and YSYEKL. Deletions cut 4 bases from V and 0 bases from J, with 18 bases between. This CDR3 has 17 residues. In DNA, the CDR3 is TGCGCCAGCAGCCCCGTAGGGGTCAGACGGGACCAAGAGACCCAGTACTTC. Translated: CASSPVGVRRDQETQYF.

The rearrangement links TRBV5-5 to TRBJ2-5; tentatively, D is TRBD1 (6 bases). CDR1 is SGHKS, CDR2 YYEKEE, per germline (reference sequence). The CDR3 sequence is 16 residues long. V was trimmed by 1 base and J by 2 bases, leaving 15 bases between them. In DNA, the CDR3 is TGTGCCAGCAGCTTGTACCTGACAGGCCATCAAGAGACCCAGTACTTC. Its protein product is CASSLYLTGHQETQYF.

A few counts support this clonotype. The V gene is TRBV9, the J gene TRBJ1-4, with D possibly TRBD1 on 5 matching bases. Germline V gene sequence: CDR1 SGDLS, CDR2 YYNGEE. V was clipped by 0 bases and J by 5 bases, with 11 bases between them. This CDR3 comprises 15 residues. The DNA of the CDR3 is TGTGCCAGCAGCGTAGCGGGGTGGGGGAATGAAAAACTGTTTTTT. It is translated as CASSVAGWGNEKLFF. Full variable domain (missing parts from reference TRBV9 and TRBJ1-4): DSGVTQTPKHLITATGQRVTLRCSPRSGDLSVYWYQQSLDQGLQFLIQYYNGEERAKGNILERFSAQQFPDLHSELNLSSLELGDSALYFCASSVAGWGNEKLFFGSGTQLSVL.

This clonotype showed up many times. The chain has TRBV2 and TRBJ1-1; perhaps TRBD1 as D (5 bases). CDR3 size: 15 residues. Germline V gene sequence: CDR1 SNHLY, CDR2 FYNNEI. V shed 2 bases and J shed 2 bases, with 12 bases lying between them. CDR3 loop: CASSERRGLNTEAFF. CDR3 DNA: TGTGCCAGCAGTGAACGTCGGGGCCTTAACACTGAAGCTTTCTTT.

This clonotype was found a few times. The rearrangement uses TRBV29-1 and TRBJ2-1, with D possibly being TRBD1 (5 bases). CDR1 and CDR2 (germline): SQVTM, ANQGSEA. Trimming shortened V by 3 bases and J by 0 bases, and 9 bases separated the two germline ends. The length of the CDR3 is 14 residues. CDR3 in DNA: TGCAGCGTTGAGGGGCGTGACTCCTACAATGAGCAGTTCTTC. Amino acids: CSVEGRDSYNEQFF.

A note on this clonotype: A read error may be the cause here, since a much bigger clone is one base away. The rearrangement uses TRBV7-2 and TRBJ1-1; D is perhaps TRBD1 (6 bases). The CDR3 is 14 residues long. CDR1 SGHTA and CDR2 FQGNSA come from the germline V gene. This CDR3 reads CAGSPTVQGRKAFF. CDR3 in DNA: TGTGCCGGCAGCCCCACCGTCCAGGGGAGGAAAGCTTTCTTT.

The V call is TRBV3-1, the J call TRBJ1-1, with D tentatively TRBD1 (5 bases). Between the trimmed V and J ends, which lost 0 bases and 1 base, there was a span of 18 bases. The CDR3 length is 18 residues. CDR1 is LGHDT and CDR2 is YNNKEL in the germline V gene (reference sequence). This CDR3 reads CASSQDFGGLRPNTEAFF. The CDR3 nucleotides are TGTGCCAGCAGCCAAGATTTCGGGGGTTTAAGGCCGAACACTGAAGCTTTCTTT.

This clonotype has more than one count but fewer than ten. The chain couples TRBV29-1 to TRBJ2-1; D is undetermined. V was trimmed by 1 base and J by 5 bases, leaving 12 bases between them. This CDR3 has 14 residues. Germline V gene data show CDR1 as SQVTM and CDR2 as ANQGSEA. This chain's CDR3 is CSVEALLVDNEQFF. CDR3 nucleotides: TGCAGCGTTGAAGCCCTCTTGGTGGACAATGAGCAGTTCTTC.

This clonotype was counted ten times or more. The chain couples TRBV5-1 to TRBJ1-1; D possibly corresponds to TRBD1 (6 bases). Germline V gene lookup returns CDR1 SGHRS and CDR2 YFSETQ. The CDR3 length is 15 residues. V was trimmed by 0 bases and J by 6 bases, leaving 15 bases between them. The CDR3 region has the DNA TGCGCCAGCAGCTTGGACAGGGTCGGGAGCGCTGAAGCTTTCTTT. Translating it yields CASSLDRVGSAEAFF.